Listed below are T cell receptor beta chains from one sample, sequenced in a study of OX40 agonist ivuxolimab in advanced cancers. Sequencing used immunoSEQ multiplex PCR; TCRdb keeps in-frame clones, though not all of them. The data hold roughly 60,000 clones, with around nine tenths observed a single time. Here the sequenced sample was CD4+ or CD8+ T cells sorted from blood, taken in a trial of the OX40 agonist ivuxolimab. These receptors all stem from an adult with an advanced solid tumor such as melanoma, head and neck, liver or kidney cancer. Each CDR3 is given with its conserved first and last residue. The D gene is left open where the match is weak. Size is omitted from some rows. Given values are once, few, many or a class for expanded clones.

clone_size d_call j_call v_call cdr3_aa cdr3_nt
NA NA TRBJ1-5 TRBV2 CASSDGSNQPQHF TGTGCCAGCAGTGACGGAAGCAATCAGCCCCAGCATTTT
NA NA TRBJ2-1 TRBV2 CASSEVLGAGYNEQFF TGTGCCAGCAGTGAAGTCTTGGGGGCGGGATACAATGAGCAGTTCTTC
NA NA TRBJ1-5 TRBV7-6 CASSLGGVYSNQPQHF TGTGCCAGCAGCTTAGGGGGGGTCTATAGCAATCAGCCCCAGCATTTT
NA TRBD1 TRBJ2-7 TRBV5-4 CASSFPGQSYEQYF TGTGCCAGCAGCTTTCCGGGACAGTCCTACGAGCAGTACTTC
NA NA TRBJ2-7 TRBV28 CASSLGSGPSYEQYF TGTGCCAGCAGTTTAGGTAGCGGCCCCTCCTACGAGCAGTACTTC
NA NA TRBJ2-2 TRBV11-1 CASSLTGELFF TGTGCCAGCAGCCTCACCGGGGAGCTGTTTTTT
NA NA TRBJ2-7 TRBV7-6 CASSLGGGYDEQYF TGTGCCAGCAGCTTGGGGGGTGGCTACGACGAGCAGTACTTC
NA NA TRBJ2-7 TRBV10-3 CAISESTNLYYEQYF TGTGCCATCAGTGAGTCGACGAATTTATACTACGAGCAGTACTTC
few TRBD2 TRBJ2-1 TRBV4-2 CASSSTEAGGVDNEQFF TGTGCCAGCAGCTCGACGGAAGCGGGAGGGGTTGACAATGAGCAGTTCTTC
NA TRBD2 TRBJ2-7 TRBV6-5 CASILADTYEQYF TGTGCCAGCATACTAGCGGACACCTACGAGCAGTACTTC
NA TRBD2 TRBJ2-1 TRBV14 CASSQEGDRGGEQFF TGTGCCAGCAGCCAAGAAGGCGACCGGGGGGGTGAGCAGTTCTTC
NA NA TRBJ2-3 TRBV15 CATSFRGDTQYF TGTGCCACCAGCTTCCGGGGGGATACGCAGTATTTT
NA TRBD1 TRBJ1-2 TRBV7-2 CASSWPRTGMGYGYTF TGTGCCAGCAGCTGGCCGCGGACAGGGATGGGCTATGGCTACACCTTC
NA NA TRBJ2-1 TRBV7-8 CASSLGVHSQFF TGTGCCAGCAGCTTAGGTGTCCATTCGCAGTTCTTC
NA TRBD1 TRBJ2-7 TRBV11-2 CASSPGQGAYEQYF TGTGCCAGCAGCCCCGGACAGGGGGCCTACGAGCAGTACTTC
NA TRBD2 TRBJ2-2 TRBV7-3 CASSPLAGMNTGELFF TGTGCCAGCAGCCCCCTAGCGGGGATGAACACCGGGGAGCTGTTTTTT
NA TRBD2 TRBJ2-3 TRBV27 CASSPRLAGDTQYF TGTGCCAGCAGTCCCCGACTAGCGGGAGATACGCAGTATTTT
NA NA TRBJ2-2 TRBV27 CASSPRGGELFF TGTGCCAGCAGTCCCCGCGGCGGGGAGCTGTTTTTT
NA TRBD1 TRBJ1-4 TRBV28 CASSPTTGGVEKLFF TGTGCCAGCAGTCCGACGACAGGGGGCGTTGAAAAACTGTTTTTT